This TCR beta chain was obtained from a study of T-cell reconstitution after alpha-beta-depleted transplantation in children. As it was prepared, the TCRbeta library received unique molecular identifiers. TCRdb passed the PCR reads through MiXCR, listing each CDR3 protein once. The table records around 380,000 distinct CDR3 sequences, approximately 11% of them present only once. In its sample, this clonotype was seen many times. The CDR3 has 13 amino acids. V was cut by 6 bases and J by 4 bases, with 10 bases left in between. Germline V gene lookup returns CDR1 KGHSH and CDR2 LQKENI. This TCR came from a human donor who donated a stem cell graft to a child with acute myeloid leukemia. The chain links TRBV18 to TRBJ1-5; D remains ambiguous. The source material was PBMCs from the stem cell graft donor, sampled from the stem cell graft. DNA for the CDR3: TGTGCCAGCTCCACGGACTGGAATCAGCCCCAGCATTTT. Residues: CASSTDWNQPQHF.